The sample holds one count of the clone carrying this TCR beta chain. V lost 7 bases and J 11 bases, leaving 11 bases between the germline ends. CDR3 size: 10 residues. Germline-derived CDR1 and CDR2 are SNHLY and FYNNEI. Participant-reported clinical history was the basis for cohort assignment. Original processing methods: Estimated nucleated cell counts came from reference gene primer amplification. TCRdb's table, derived via immunoSEQ multiplex PCR, lists solely in-frame clones and lacks some. That table supplies the V and J calls and clone size; D and trimming were determined from the DNA. The sample has under 500,000 clones; about 85% are singletons. These data come from a study of blood T cell repertoires in COVID-19. Study information: PBMCs, B-cell-depleted T cells, or T cells provided the cDNA or gDNA that made up the material.

The sequencing sample was made of PBMCs or T cells enriched from blood (not recorded which). The sequence derives from a woman in her late teens or twenties with acute COVID-19. The V call is TRBV2, the J call TRBJ1-1; D is uncertain. Written as DNA, the CDR3 is TGTGCCAGCATGGAGAAGGCGGCTTTCTTT. Translating gives CASMEKAAFF.